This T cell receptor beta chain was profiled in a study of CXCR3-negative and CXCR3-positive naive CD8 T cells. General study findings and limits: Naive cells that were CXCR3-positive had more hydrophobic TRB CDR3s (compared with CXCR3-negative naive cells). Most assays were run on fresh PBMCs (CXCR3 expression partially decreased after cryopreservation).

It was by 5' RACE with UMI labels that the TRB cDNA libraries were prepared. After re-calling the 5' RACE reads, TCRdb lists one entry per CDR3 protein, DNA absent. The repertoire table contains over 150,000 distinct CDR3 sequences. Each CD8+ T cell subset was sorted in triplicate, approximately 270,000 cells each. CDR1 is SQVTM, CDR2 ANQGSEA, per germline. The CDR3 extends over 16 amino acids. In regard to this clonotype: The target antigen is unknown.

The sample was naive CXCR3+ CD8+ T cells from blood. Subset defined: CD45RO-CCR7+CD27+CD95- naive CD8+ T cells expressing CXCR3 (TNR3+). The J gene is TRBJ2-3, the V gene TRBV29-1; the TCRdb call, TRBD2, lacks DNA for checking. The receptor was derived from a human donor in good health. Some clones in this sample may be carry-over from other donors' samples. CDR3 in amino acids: CSVELALAGVGDTQYF.